The 31 T cell receptor beta chains given below trace back to one sample, sequenced in a study of cytomegalovirus exposure and HLA in healthy donors. The primer mix had 60 Vbeta and 13 Jbeta primers. The repertoire was sequenced with immunoSEQ multiplex PCR; TCRdb's copy has only in-frame clones and lacks some. The profile shows approximately 190,000 clones, over 65% of them singletons. Material for sequencing was PBMCs. All receptors derive from a woman in her forties or fifties in good health and CMV-seropositive.

This chain uses TRBV19 with TRBJ1-5; a possible D gene is TRBD1 (6 bases). Between the trimmed V and J ends, which lost 6 bases and 10 bases, there was a span of 31 bases. CDR3 length: 18 residues. Germline CDR1 is LNHDA and CDR2 is SQIVND (reference sequence). The CDR3 loop reads CASSLTGTDHLRISPQHF. CDR3 DNA sequence: TGTGCCAGTAGCCTAACAGGGACCGACCACCTACGAATCAGCCCCCAGCATTTT.

V usage is TRBV15 and J usage is TRBJ1-1; 9 positions agree with TRBD1. Losses at the gene ends were 5 bases for V and 6 bases for J; bases not matched to a gene: 7. CDR3 length: 14 amino acids. Germline values: CDR1 LNHNV, CDR2 YYDKDF (reference sequence). The CDR3 DNA sequence: TGTGCCACCAGCGATCGAGGGACAGGGCCTGAAGCTTTCTTT. Amino acid sequence: CATSDRGTGPEAFF.

The rearrangement links TRBV7-2 to TRBJ1-4; the D gene is possibly TRBD1 (5 bases). In germline, CDR1 is SGHTA, CDR2 FQGNSA. CDR3 length: 15 residues. V was trimmed by 6 bases and J by 8 bases, leaving 19 bases between them. For the CDR3, the DNA is TGTGCCAGCAGATCAGCGCCGGGGGGAAACGAAAAACTGTTTTTT. Translating gives CASRSAPGGNEKLFF.

This clone was counted a few times. At one boundary the junction diverges from the germline segment, which might be a read error. The chain uses TRBV7-7 and TRBJ2-2, with TRBD1 matching 10 bases. The V gene's germline CDR1 is SSHAT and CDR2 FNYEAQ (reference sequence). This CDR3 region has 15 residues. The CDR3: CASSWGTGESGELFF. The CDR3 DNA sequence: TGTGCTAGCAGCTGGGGGACAGGGGAGTCCGGGGAGCTGTTTTTT.

The chain employs TRBV7-9 and TRBJ1-1; 7 bases match TRBD1. This CDR3 region has 14 residues. Germline CDR1 reads SEHNR; CDR2 reads FQNEAQ (reference sequence). V lost 4 bases, J lost 0 bases, and 2 bases stayed unmatched. The CDR3 DNA reads TGTGCCAGCAGCTCTGACAGGGTGAACACTGAAGCTTTCTTT. It codes for CASSSDRVNTEAFF.

This clone was detected once. The chain joins TRBV19 to TRBJ2-1, with TRBD1 identical over 10 bases. This CDR3 region has 13 residues. CDR1 is LNHDA and CDR2 is SQIVND in the germline V gene (reference sequence). With 7 bases clipped from V and 7 bases from J, the junction kept 4 bases outside the gene matches. CDR3: CASTRQGANEQFF. In DNA, the CDR3 is TGTGCCAGTACCAGACAGGGGGCGAATGAGCAGTTCTTC. The full variable domain, completed using reference TRBV19 and TRBJ2-1, is DGGITQSPKYLFRKEGQNVTLSCEQNLNHDAMYWYRQDPGQGLRLIYYSQIVNDFQKGDIAEGYSVSREKKESFPLTVTSAQKNPTAFYLCASTRQGANEQFFGPGTRLTVL.

The chain is built from TRBV15 and TRBJ1-1; D possibly corresponds to TRBD1 (6 bases). The V end lost 0 bases, the J end lost 3 bases, and 14 bases lay between the germline ends. CDR1 and CDR2 from the germline V gene are LNHNV and YYDKDF (reference sequence). The CDR3 runs to 16 residues. CDR3 amino acids: CATSRESRGLDTEAFF. The CDR3 bases are TGTGCCACCAGCAGAGAATCCAGGGGCCTTGACACTGAAGCTTTCTTT.

The chain recombines TRBV28 with TRBJ2-2; D gene uncertain. The CDR3 consists of 17 residues. CDR1 is MDHEN, CDR2 SYDVKM, per germline. V lost 4 bases and J lost 1, with 16 bases in between. This chain's CDR3 is CASSSPFMGQNTGELFF. In DNA, the CDR3 is TGTGCCAGCAGTTCACCTTTTATGGGCCAGAACACCGGGGAGCTGTTTTTT.

The gene calls are TRBV5-1 and TRBJ1-4, with unresolved D. The ends were cut back, 4 bases at V and 1 base at J, with 11 bases in the middle. Looked up from germline, CDR1 is SGHRS and CDR2 is YFSETQ. This CDR3 is built from 15 residues. The CDR3 DNA follows: TGCGCCAGCAGCCAGCGACGGGTAACTAATGAAAAACTGTTTTTT. This codes for CASSQRRVTNEKLFF.

For the CDR3, the DNA is TGTGCCAGCAGTCCCCCCGGGACAGTATCCCAAGAGACCCAGTACTTC. Protein: CASSPPGTVSQETQYF. The V and J genes are TRBV7-6 and TRBJ2-5; 7 bases match TRBD1. Germline CDR1 is SGHVS and CDR2 is FNYEAQ. V lost 6 bases, J lost 1 base, and 11 bases stayed unmatched. CDR3 length: 16 amino acids.

This clone appeared a single time. The chain employs TRBV5-1 and TRBJ2-7, with TRBD1 matching 9 bases. The CDR3 contains 16 residues. V lost 4 bases, J lost 3 bases, and 11 bases stayed unmatched. CDR1 is SGHRS, CDR2 YFSETQ, per germline. The CDR3 bases are TGCGCCAGCAGCCCGTTGAGCCGGGACAGGGTCTACGAGCAGTACTTC. It translates to CASSPLSRDRVYEQYF.

The chain joins TRBV19 to TRBJ2-3, with 9 bases that match TRBD2. CDR1 and CDR2 (germline): LNHDA, SQIVND (reference sequence). V was pared by 3 bases and J by 4 bases, with 5 bases of the junction left unmatched. This CDR3 has 15 residues. Written as DNA, the CDR3 is TGTGCCAGTAGTATGGGACTAGCAAAGTCAGATACGCAGTATTTT. Protein: CASSMGLAKSDTQYF.

This clone was observed a few times. The chain couples TRBV5-6 to TRBJ1-1; TRBD1 aligns across 7 bases. The V segment lost 5 bases and the J segment 1 base; nucleotides outside the gene matches: 11. Germline V gene sequence: CDR1 SGHDT, CDR2 YYEEEE. The CDR3 totals 16 residues. The CDR3: CASSYRGQATNTEAFF. The CDR3 coding sequence is TGTGCCAGCAGTTATAGAGGACAGGCGACGAACACTGAAGCTTTCTTT.

V is TRBV4-3 and J is TRBJ1-4, with 8 bases matching TRBD1. In germline, CDR1 is LGHNA, CDR2 YSLEER. The CDR3 consists of 14 residues. V gave up 5 bases and J gave up 10 bases; unmatched junction bases: 9. The CDR3 bases are TGCGCCAGCAGCTCGGACAGGGAAGAAAGAAAACTGTTTTTT. Its translation is CASSSDREERKLFF.

V usage is TRBV5-4 and J usage is TRBJ1-4; D not certain. The germline gives CDR1 SGHNT, CDR2 YYREEE (reference sequence). The V gene lost 1 base and the J gene lost 8 bases, with 12 bases spanning the gap. The CDR3 has 14 amino acids. In DNA form, the CDR3 reads TGTGCCAGCAGCTTGAGCAGGCTTAGGGAAAAACTGTTTTTT. Translation: CASSLSRLREKLFF.

The sample holds one count of this clone. The V and J genes are TRBV5-8 and TRBJ2-5, with TRBD1 matching 7 bases. Matching the DNA end better, TRBJ2-7 makes the J call doubtful. The CDR3 loop spans 14 amino acids. CDR1 SGHTS and CDR2 YDEGEE come from the germline V gene. CDR3 in amino acids: CASSPTGTDYEQYF. In DNA, the CDR3 is TGTGCCAGCAGCCCCACCGGGACAGACTACGAGCAGTACTTC.

The rearrangement joins TRBV7-3 to TRBJ1-1; D gene uncertain. V was cut by 7 bases and J by 1 base, with 10 bases left in between. The CDR3 is 13 residues long. In germline, CDR1 is SGHTA, CDR2 FQGTGA. For the CDR3, the DNA is TGTGCCAGCAACTCAGGCCAGAACACTGAAGCTTTCTTT. Its protein product is CASNSGQNTEAFF.

This clone has a single count. V gene TRBV19 combines with J gene TRBJ1-3; a weak D match, TRBD1 (5 bases). With 7 bases removed from V and 1 base from J, the gap between germline ends came to 26 bases. The CDR3 consists of 19 residues. CDR1 and CDR2 (germline): LNHDA, SQIVND (reference sequence). The CDR3 loop reads CASIGLISWQGLSGNTIYF. The CDR3 nucleotides read TGTGCCAGTATCGGTCTCATTTCGTGGCAGGGATTATCTGGAAACACCATATATTTT.

The chain carries TRBV7-6 and TRBJ2-3; D gene ambiguous. The length of the CDR3 is 12 residues. V was trimmed by 5 bases and J by 4 bases, leaving 7 bases between them. Germline assignment: CDR1 SGHVS and CDR2 FNYEAQ. CDR3 region: CASSRGADTQYF. The CDR3 DNA is TGTGCCAGCAGCCGAGGAGCAGATACGCAGTATTTT.

The chain is built from TRBV28 and TRBJ1-2, with 10 bases matching TRBD1. The CDR3 spans 14 residues. Germline assignment: CDR1 MDHEN and CDR2 SYDVKM. V lost 5 bases and J lost 8; bases outside the gene matches: 8. The CDR3 DNA follows: TGTGCCAGCAGTAGACAGGGGGCTGAGGGAGGCTACACCTTC. Translation: CASSRQGAEGGYTF.

This rearrangement joins TRBV6-1 to TRBJ2-7; 8 positions match TRBD1. Looked up from germline, CDR1 is MNHNS and CDR2 is SASEGT. The CDR3 length is 15 residues. Losses at the gene ends were 6 bases for V and 5 bases for J; bases not matched to a gene: 12. The CDR3 reads CASRTPRTGIDEQYF. The CDR3 region has the DNA TGTGCCAGCAGGACTCCAAGGACAGGGATCGACGAGCAGTACTTC.

This clone was found a few times. The chain links TRBV4-1 to TRBJ2-7; D is possibly TRBD1 (5 bases). V lost 2 bases to trimming and J lost 0 bases, with 14 bases between them. The germline CDR1 and CDR2 sequences are MGHRA and YSYEKL. This CDR3 contains 16 residues. The CDR3 protein is CASSQPAGRSSYEQYF. CDR3 bases: TGCGCCAGCAGCCAACCGGCAGGGCGTAGCTCCTACGAGCAGTACTTC.

The chain uses TRBV10-1 and TRBJ2-1, with 7 bases that match TRBD2. The V segment lost 2 bases and the J segment 7 bases; nucleotides outside the gene matches: 5. CDR3 length: 14 amino acids. Germline V lookup: CDR1 WNHNN, CDR2 SYGVQD (reference sequence). CDR3 region: CASSEAGEENEQFF. CDR3 in DNA: TGCGCCAGCAGTGAGGCGGGGGAGGAAAATGAGCAGTTCTTC.

J is TRBJ1-1 and V is TRBV5-4, with D possibly TRBD1 on 5 matching bases. Germline CDR1 reads SGHNT; CDR2 reads YYREEE (reference sequence). The V end was cut by 2 bases, the J end by 1 base, with 9 bases between. The CDR3 has 14 amino acids. The CDR3 DNA follows: TGTGCCAGCAGCTTTGGGGCACCGAACACTGAAGCTTTCTTT. Translated: CASSFGAPNTEAFF.

A few counts support this clone. The chain links TRBV4-3 to TRBJ1-1; D is undetermined. Trimming stripped 0 bases from V and 11 bases from J, with 10 bases between. The germline CDR1 and CDR2 sequences are LGHNA and YSLEER. The CDR3 length is 12 residues. CDR3 DNA: TGCGCCAGCAGCCAAGACCACGGCGGGGCTTTCTTT. Its protein is CASSQDHGGAFF.

The V and J genes are TRBV30 and TRBJ2-5, with 7 bases that match TRBD2. The germline CDR1 and CDR2 sequences are GTSNPN and SVGIG (reference sequence). This CDR3 region has 12 residues. The trim removed 2 bases at V and 8 bases at J, leaving 5 bases unmatched. This CDR3 reads CAWSNLAGTQYF. DNA of the CDR3: TGTGCCTGGAGTAATTTAGCGGGTACCCAGTACTTC.

V is TRBV30 and J is TRBJ2-3; D not resolved. The germline V gene has CDR1 GTSNPN and CDR2 SVGIG (reference sequence). The germline V and J ends were trimmed by 0 bases and 2 bases, with 3 bases remaining between them. The CDR3 length is 12 residues. The CDR3 spells CAWSVLTDTQYF. The DNA for the CDR3 is TGTGCCTGGAGTGTCCTCACAGATACGCAGTATTTT.

The chain is built from TRBV28 and TRBJ1-4, with TRBD1 matching 9 bases. Germline V gene data show CDR1 as MDHEN and CDR2 as SYDVKM. The CDR3 covers 17 residues. Trimming at V came to 5 bases and at J to 8 bases, leaving 15 bases not matched to a gene. CDR3 coding DNA: TGTGCCAGCAGTGTAAAAGAGGGACAGGGAATTTCGGAAAAACTGTTTTTT. Amino acids: CASSVKEGQGISEKLFF.

In this sample, this clone turned up once. The chain carries TRBV9 and TRBJ1-6; 10 bases align to TRBD1. V lost 4 bases to trimming and J lost 7 bases; unmatched junction nucleotides: 11. This CDR3 comprises 17 residues. From germline, CDR1 is SGDLS and CDR2 YYNGEE. CDR3 nucleotide sequence: TGTGCCAGCAGCAACCAACCGACAGGGGGCGGGAATTCACCCCTCCACTTT. This sequence encodes CASSNQPTGGGNSPLHF.

This chain links TRBV5-4 with TRBJ1-4; 8 nucleotides align to TRBD1. Losses at the gene ends were 2 bases for V and 12 bases for J; bases not matched to a gene: 3. Germline loops: CDR1 SGHNT, CDR2 YYREEE (reference sequence). This CDR3 is 12 amino acids long. Here the CDR3 reads CASSFVTGELFF. The CDR3 DNA sequence: TGTGCCAGCAGCTTCGTGACAGGGGAACTGTTTTTT.

The gene calls are TRBV7-2 and TRBJ2-7; TRBD1 is a possible D gene (6 bases). V lost 1 base and J lost 3, with 10 bases in between. The CDR3 is made up of 14 amino acids. In germline, CDR1 is SGHTA, CDR2 FQGNSA. CDR3 region: CASSLVPGVYEQYF. CDR3 coding DNA: TGTGCCAGCAGCTTAGTTCCAGGGGTCTACGAGCAGTACTTC. Full variable domain (remainder filled in from reference TRBV7-2 and TRBJ2-7): GAGVSQSPSNKVTEKGKDVELRCDPISGHTALYWYRQSLGQGLEFLIYFQGNSAPDKSGLPSDRFSAERTGGSVSTLTIQRTQQEDSAVYLCASSLVPGVYEQYFGPGTRLTVT.